This is a list of T cell receptor beta chains from one sample in a study of siplizumab effects on memory and regulatory T cells. The protocol was immunoSEQ multiplex PCR, while the TCRdb copy is restricted to in-frame clones and leaves out a portion. Of 85,000 to 130,000 clones detected, 93% appear once; the ten largest clones hold approximately 0.67%. Sequenced input: Tregs sorted from blood. These receptors were collected from a human donor in good health. CDR3s include the opening cysteine and the closing phenylalanine or tryptophan. A D gene is named only where the DNA matches it firmly. Expanded clones get a size class; other rows say once, few or many, or leave the size out.

v_call	d_call	clone_size	j_call	cdr3_aa	cdr3_nt
TRBV7-8	-	-	TRBJ1-1	CASSIRQVWTEAFF	TGTGCCAGCAGCATCCGACAGGTTTGGACTGAAGCTTTCTTT
TRBV25-1	-	-	TRBJ1-6	CASSASGLPSSLHF	TGTGCCAGCAGTGCGTCGGGACTCCCGAGCTCCCTCCACTTT
TRBV5-1	-	-	TRBJ2-7	CASSLGATAYSYEQYF	TGCGCCAGCAGCCTCGGGGCGACAGCCTACTCCTACGAGCAGTACTTC
TRBV2	-	-	TRBJ2-3	CASSQQGFADTQYF	TGTGCCAGCAGCCAACAGGGATTCGCAGATACGCAGTATTTT
TRBV6-6	TRBD1	once	TRBJ2-1	CASSYRQGAYNEQFF	TGTGCCAGCAGTTACCGCCAGGGGGCCTACAATGAGCAGTTCTTC
TRBV2	-	-	TRBJ2-1	CASRADGYNEQFF	TGTGCCAGCAGGGCAGACGGGTACAATGAGCAGTTCTTC
TRBV4-1	-	-	TRBJ1-6	CASSQDSASPLHF	TGCGCCAGCAGCCAAGATTCCGCTTCACCCCTCCACTTT
TRBV19	-	-	TRBJ2-6	CASSLRSGANVLTF	TGTGCCAGTAGTCTAAGATCTGGGGCCAACGTCCTGACTTTC
TRBV28	TRBD1	-	TRBJ2-7	CASRLMGQGPQGQYF	TGTGCCAGCAGGTTGATGGGACAGGGACCCCAGGGGCAGTACTTC
TRBV27	TRBD2	-	TRBJ2-3	CASSPPSLAHYLTDTQYF	TGTGCCAGCAGTCCGCCCTCACTAGCGCATTACCTCACAGATACGCAGTATTTT
TRBV7-2	TRBD2	-	TRBJ2-7	CASSLLAGEAYEQYF	TGTGCCAGCAGCTTATTGGCGGGAGAGGCCTACGAGCAGTACTTC
TRBV9	-	-	TRBJ1-4	CASSVGRGLNEKLFF	TGTGCCAGCAGTGTCGGCAGGGGACTTAATGAAAAACTGTTTTTT
TRBV4-1	-	-	TRBJ1-2	CASSLKQVNYGYTF	TGCGCCAGCAGCCTCAAACAGGTTAACTATGGCTACACCTTC
TRBV5-1	TRBD2	-	TRBJ2-2	CASSGTSETGELFF	TGCGCCAGCAGCGGAACTAGCGAGACCGGGGAGCTGTTTTTT
TRBV7-3	TRBD2	-	TRBJ2-3	CASSLGLAGATDTQYF	TGTGCCAGCAGCCTTGGACTAGCGGGAGCTACAGATACGCAGTATTTT
TRBV5-1	-	-	TRBJ1-4	CASSLAGFGNRANEKLFF	TGCGCCAGCAGCTTGGCGGGATTTGGGAACAGGGCTAATGAAAAACTGTTTTTT
TRBV6-5	TRBD1	-	TRBJ2-4	CASSYFRTGGIQYF	TGTGCCAGCAGTTACTTTCGGACAGGGGGAATTCAGTACTTC
TRBV2	-	-	TRBJ1-3	CASSEALLRLGNTIYF	TGTGCCAGCAGTGAAGCGCTTCTAAGGTTGGGAAACACCATATATTTT
TRBV11-3	-	-	TRBJ2-1	CASSYGTYNEQFF	TGTGCCAGCAGCTACGGGACCTACAATGAGCAGTTCTTC
TRBV5-1	-	-	TRBJ2-7	CASSLDPSASYEQYF	TGCGCCAGCAGCTTGGACCCCTCGGCATCCTACGAGCAGTACTTC
TRBV6-5	-	-	TRBJ1-3	CASTLGAGNTIYF	TGTGCCAGCACGTTAGGGGCTGGAAACACCATATATTTT
TRBV30	TRBD2	-	TRBJ2-3	CAWEAGGPTQYF	TGTGCCTGGGAAGCGGGAGGGCCGACGCAGTATTTT
TRBV6-1	TRBD1	-	TRBJ1-1	CASKTGQGGTEAFF	TGTGCCAGCAAAACCGGACAGGGGGGCACTGAAGCTTTCTTT
TRBV7-9	-	-	TRBJ2-7	CASSLAGAGALGEQYF	TGTGCCAGCAGCTTAGCGGGGGCAGGGGCCCTCGGAGAGCAGTACTTC
TRBV18	-	-	TRBJ2-1	CASSLGEWNEQFF	TGTGCCAGCTCACTAGGGGAGTGGAATGAGCAGTTCTTC
TRBV5-1	TRBD1	-	TRBJ1-1	CASSEGQGDTEAFF	TGCGCCAGCAGCGAAGGACAGGGTGACACTGAAGCTTTCTTT
TRBV6-5	-	-	TRBJ1-1	CASSQQGNTEAFF	TGTGCCAGCAGTCAACAGGGGAACACTGAAGCTTTCTTT
TRBV6-5	TRBD2	-	TRBJ2-1	CASRPGLAGTEQFF	TGTGCCAGCAGACCGGGACTAGCGGGGACTGAGCAGTTCTTC
TRBV5-1	TRBD1	once	TRBJ2-3	CASSKQGAGTDTQYF	TGCGCCAGCAGCAAACAGGGGGCCGGCACAGATACGCAGTATTTT
TRBV6-5	TRBD1	-	TRBJ2-7	CASRTGGVVYEQYF	TGTGCCAGCAGGACAGGGGGCGTCGTATACGAGCAGTACTTC
TRBV7-8	-	-	TRBJ1-4	CASSASGTGKEKLFF	TGTGCCAGCAGCGCTTCCGGGACGGGAAAAGAAAAACTGTTTTTT
TRBV14	TRBD1	-	TRBJ1-3	CASSPQGQGRYSGNTIYF	TGTGCCAGCAGCCCCCAAGGACAGGGGCGTTACTCTGGAAACACCATATATTTT
TRBV19	TRBD1	-	TRBJ1-6	CASRALTGVNSPLHF	TGTGCCAGTAGAGCTTTGACAGGGGTTAATTCACCCCTCCACTTT
TRBV10-3	TRBD1	-	TRBJ2-7	CAISDRTGVREQYF	TGTGCCATCAGTGACAGGACAGGGGTTCGCGAGCAGTACTTC
TRBV30	TRBD2	-	TRBJ2-2	CARGVVGELFF	TGTGCCCGGGGGGTTGTAGGGGAGCTGTTTTTT
TRBV18	TRBD1	-	TRBJ1-2	CASSRTGTGNNYGYTF	TGTGCCAGCTCCCGGACCGGGACAGGCAATAACTATGGCTACACCTTC
TRBV11-2	TRBD1	once	TRBJ2-2	CASSLGPGGNAGELFF	TGTGCCAGCAGCTTAGGGCCAGGGGGCAACGCCGGGGAGCTGTTTTTT
TRBV9	TRBD2	-	TRBJ2-1	CASSATLAGPYNEQFF	TGTGCCAGCAGCGCAACCCTAGCGGGGCCATACAATGAGCAGTTCTTC
TRBV18	-	many	TRBJ1-2	CASSPRDRSNYGYTF	TGTGCCAGCTCACCACGCGACAGGTCCAACTATGGCTACACCTTC
TRBV5-1	-	-	TRBJ1-1	CASSFRQMNTEAFF	TGCGCCAGCAGCTTTAGACAGATGAACACTGAAGCTTTCTTT
TRBV18	TRBD1	-	TRBJ1-2	CASSPRVGDSINYGYTF	TGTGCCAGCTCACCACGCGTGGGGGACAGCATTAACTATGGCTACACCTTC
TRBV7-2	TRBD2	-	TRBJ2-2	CASSLASGRAGELFF	TGTGCCAGCAGCTTAGCTAGCGGGAGGGCCGGGGAGCTGTTTTTT
TRBV19	-	few	TRBJ2-4	CASSIRGNIQYF	TGTGCCAGTAGCATCCGGGGAAACATTCAGTACTTC
TRBV7-9	-	-	TRBJ2-5	CASSLRGREVETQYF	TGTGCCAGCAGCTTGCGGGGTAGGGAGGTGGAGACCCAGTACTTC
TRBV6-1	-	-	TRBJ1-2	CASSVAGLYGYTF	TGTGCCAGCAGTGTGGCAGGACTCTATGGCTACACCTTC
TRBV5-5	-	-	TRBJ2-3	CASSLSGTGDTQYF	TGTGCCAGCAGCTTGTCGGGGACGGGAGATACGCAGTATTTT
TRBV7-9	-	-	TRBJ2-7	CASSFTQPAYEQYF	TGTGCCAGCAGCTTTACTCAGCCGGCCTACGAGCAGTACTTC
TRBV2	TRBD2	once	TRBJ2-7	CASRGVLTYEQYF	TGTGCCAGCCGGGGGGTACTGACCTACGAGCAGTACTTC
TRBV18	TRBD1	-	TRBJ1-2	CASSPGQGFRNYGYTF	TGTGCCAGCTCACCCGGACAGGGGTTTAGGAACTATGGCTACACCTTC
TRBV19	TRBD1	-	TRBJ1-2	CASSISPGGRNYGYTF	TGTGCCAGTAGTATATCCCCAGGGGGAAGGAACTATGGCTACACCTTC